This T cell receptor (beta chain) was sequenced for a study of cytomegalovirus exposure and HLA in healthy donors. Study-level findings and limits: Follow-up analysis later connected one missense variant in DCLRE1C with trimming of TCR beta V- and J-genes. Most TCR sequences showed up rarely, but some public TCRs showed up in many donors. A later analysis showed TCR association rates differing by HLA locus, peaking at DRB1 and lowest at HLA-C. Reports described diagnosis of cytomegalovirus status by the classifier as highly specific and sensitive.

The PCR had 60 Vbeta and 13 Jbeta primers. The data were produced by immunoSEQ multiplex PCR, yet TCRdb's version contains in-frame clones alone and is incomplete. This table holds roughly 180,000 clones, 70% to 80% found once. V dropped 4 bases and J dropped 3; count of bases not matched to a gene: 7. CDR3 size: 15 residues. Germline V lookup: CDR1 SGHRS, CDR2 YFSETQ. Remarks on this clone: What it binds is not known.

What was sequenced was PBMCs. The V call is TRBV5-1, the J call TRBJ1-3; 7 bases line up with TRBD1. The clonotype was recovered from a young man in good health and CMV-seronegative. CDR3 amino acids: CASSPQGVYGNTIYF. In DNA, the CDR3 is TGCGCCAGCAGCCCCCAGGGGGTTTATGGAAACACCATATATTTT.